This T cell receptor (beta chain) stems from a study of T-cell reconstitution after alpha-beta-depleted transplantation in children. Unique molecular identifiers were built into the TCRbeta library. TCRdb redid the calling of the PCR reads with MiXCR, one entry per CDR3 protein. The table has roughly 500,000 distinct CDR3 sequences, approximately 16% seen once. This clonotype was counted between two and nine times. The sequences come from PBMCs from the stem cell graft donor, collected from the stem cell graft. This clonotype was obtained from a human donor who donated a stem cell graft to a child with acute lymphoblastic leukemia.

The CDR3 reads CASSGISGRGETQYF. CDR3 bases: TGTGCCAGCAGCGGGATTAGCGGGAGGGGAGAGACCCAGTACTTC. This chain links TRBV9 with TRBJ2-5, with 11 positions matching TRBD2. The CDR3 extends over 15 amino acids. V dropped 3 bases and J dropped 4; count of bases not matched to a gene: 5. Per germline, CDR1 SGDLS and CDR2 YYNGEE.